This T cell receptor (beta chain) appears in the sequencing data of a study of T cell responses to AZD1222 COVID-19 vaccine (dated by TCRdb to the early 2020s). Background on the whole study: AZD1222 recipients given second doses at about 4 weeks or at about 12 weeks were pooled, since spike-specific TCR depth and breadth were not found to differ between the two schedules. A total of over 230 trial participants underwent TCR sequencing, of whom about 210 had received two doses of AZD1222 and around 26 had received two doses of the MenACWY control vaccine. Trial participants were enrolled into age subgroups of 18-55, 56-69 and 70-plus years, which contained about 150, 28 and 57 TCR-sequenced participants, respectively. Beyond this particular receptor, the publication reports: Vaccine-associated CD4 TCRs spanned the whole spike protein, with dominant responses in regions 160-218 and 743-854. After two AZD1222 doses, both the breadth and the depth of spike-specific TCRs were significantly higher than at day 0 and than in MenACWY recipients. In the small 56-69-year group, the increase in depth fell short of significance, most likely because of low power. Because no day 14 peak-response samples were available, the repertoires could be characterized only after the peak T cell response. Conclusions about previously exposed vaccinees are limited because only six or seven AZD1222 recipients were SARS-CoV-2 seropositive at baseline. Participants were mostly white British and included more females than males, and it was suggested by the authors that clonal diversity may have been underestimated. Reportedly, almost half of the unique spike-specific TCRs recognized epitopes lying outside the regions that are mutated in the B.1.351 and B.1.1.7 variants.

Reading the label with the study, this specimen's time point is: baseline before first vaccination. Vaccinee samples were obtained from the UK trials COV001 and COV002, which included a single-blind randomized controlled phase 2/3 trial of AZD1222 (ChAdOx1 nCoV-19) in healthy adults. For TCRbeta chain sequencing, PBMC samples from trial participants were taken at day 0 and at day 28 after the second dose. As regards this clone: Its specific antigen is unknown. No qualities accompany the bases; no much larger clone lies one base away.

Per the germline V gene, SGHDT is the CDR1 and YYEEEE is the CDR2. Relative to germline, V is missing 4 bases and J is missing 3 bases, with 6 bases of the junction outside any gene match. CDR3 length: 15 amino acids, cysteine to phenylalanine. Of all the DNA, just the CDR3 is kept, 45 bases in frame from base 1. The CDR3 regions of human TCRbeta chains were subjected to immunosequencing. Per the source publication's procedure: TCRs in the repertoires were matched against a reference library of SARS-CoV-2-specific TCRs that had been generated with the MIRA antigen-specificity platform. Breadth was defined as the fraction of unique TCRs that were SARS-CoV-2-associated, and depth was defined as the fraction of total T cells that were SARS-CoV-2-associated. Using the MIRA data, each spike-specific TCR was mapped to the spike region that the TCR reacts to and placed in a CD4 or CD8 class. Log10-transformed breadth and depth values were compared by one-way ANOVA with Sidak's multiple comparisons tests. The clones in this table, taken by TCRdb from immuneACCESS, are in-frame only. Not every clone is retained; where verified, under half of the shortfall comes from an unresolved V gene, and the cause of the rest is unknown. The DNA gave D and trimming, while V, J and clone size come from that table. The sample has about 30,000 clones on record, 93% of them singletons. The top ten constitute 8% to 9% of the sample.

This TCR came from an adult in good health. Sample: peripheral blood, taken on day 0 of AZD1222 vaccination. The chain joins TRBV5-6 to TRBJ1-5; 8 bases in between match TRBD1. Read as DNA, the sequence is TGTGCCAGCAGCCCCGGGACAGGCCTCAATCAGCCCCAGCATTTT. Its amino acids are CASSPGTGLNQPQHF.